Below, 26 T cell receptor beta chains from the same sample are listed, as sequenced in a study of technical replicates of blood from several donors. Some clones are missing from TCRdb's copy, which holds only in-frame ones; the method was immunoSEQ multiplex PCR. The repertoire has 65,000 to 85,000 clones, 80% to 95% of them found once; the top ten carry 0.39%. Sequencing input: T cells isolated from PBMCs. The receptors come from a human donor in good health.

The rearrangement uses TRBV28 and TRBJ2-7; possible D gene TRBD2, 6 bases. The germline V gene has CDR1 MDHEN and CDR2 SYDVKM. The CDR3 has 14 residues. V shed 10 bases and J shed 2 bases, with 18 bases lying between them. The CDR3 DNA is TGTGCCATCCAGATAGCGGCCTTAACCTACGAGCAGTACTTC. This gives the protein CAIQIAALTYEQYF.

The gene calls are TRBV7-9 and TRBJ2-7, with 8 bases that match TRBD1. Germline values: CDR1 SEHNR, CDR2 FQNEAQ (reference sequence). Trimming removed 4 bases from V and 3 bases from J; junction bases left unmatched: 5. The CDR3 spans 14 residues. This CDR3 is CASSSPGQDYEQYF. CDR3 in DNA: TGTGCCAGCAGCTCGCCGGGACAGGACTACGAGCAGTACTTC.

The chain employs TRBV30 and TRBJ1-5, with no clear D. This CDR3 has 13 amino acids. Looked up from germline, CDR1 is GTSNPN and CDR2 is SVGIG (reference sequence). Between the trimmed V and J ends, which lost 0 bases and 6 bases, there was a span of 9 bases. CDR3 bases: TGTGCCTGGAGTGTCGACATGGTTCAGCCCCAGCATTTT. Translating gives CAWSVDMVQPQHF.

The genes are TRBV27 and TRBJ2-7; D may be TRBD2 (5 bases). Deletions cut 2 bases from V and 6 bases from J, with 11 bases between. CDR3 length: 13 residues. Germline lookup yields CDR1 MNHEY and CDR2 SMNVEV (reference sequence). CDR3: CASSLVHGGEQYF. As DNA, the CDR3 is TGTGCCAGCAGTTTAGTCCATGGAGGCGAGCAGTACTTC.

The rearrangement joins TRBV27 to TRBJ2-7; perhaps TRBD1 as D (7 bases). The V end lost 7 bases, the J end lost 5 bases, and 15 bases lay between the germline ends. CDR1 MNHEY and CDR2 SMNVEV come from the germline V gene (reference sequence). This CDR3 region has 13 residues. CDR3 region: CASTPSGGHEQYF. In nucleotides, the CDR3 is TGTGCCAGCACGCCCTCAGGGGGGCACGAGCAGTACTTC.

The V gene is TRBV19, the J gene TRBJ2-1; 11 positions agree with TRBD2. CDR1 is LNHDA and CDR2 is SQIVND in the germline V gene (reference sequence). The CDR3 loop spans 16 amino acids. The J segment lost 12 bases and the V segment lost 5 bases, leaving 15 bases of the junction unmatched. CDR3 sequence: CASSPATSGNVGGQFF. DNA of the CDR3: TGTGCCAGTAGTCCAGCGACTAGCGGGAATGTTGGTGGGCAGTTCTTC.

The V and J genes are TRBV4-1 and TRBJ2-7, with a tentative D call TRBD1 (5 bases). Trimming left V 2 bases short and J 5 bases short, with 16 bases between. This CDR3 is built from 15 residues. Germline V lookup: CDR1 MGHRA, CDR2 YSYEKL. As DNA, the CDR3 is TGCGCCAGCAGCCAAACTGATCTACAGGTTGACGAGCAGTACTTC. This encodes CASSQTDLQVDEQYF.

This chain joins TRBV4-3 and TRBJ2-3; 10 nucleotides align to TRBD2. Germline V gene lookup returns CDR1 LGHNA and CDR2 YSLEER. J was trimmed by 0 bases and V by 4 bases; bases with no gene match: 1. The CDR3 consists of 15 residues. Here the CDR3 reads CASSPTSGSTDTQYF. CDR3 in DNA: TGCGCCAGCAGCCCGACTAGCGGGAGCACAGATACGCAGTATTTT.

The chain is built from TRBV6-5 and TRBJ1-3; 7 bases line up with TRBD1. The germline gives CDR1 MNHEY, CDR2 SVGAGI. The CDR3 sequence is 15 residues long. Trimming at V came to 5 bases and at J to 4 bases, leaving 8 bases not matched to a gene. The CDR3 sequence is CASSPSGTAGNTIYF. CDR3 DNA: TGTGCCAGCAGTCCCTCCGGGACAGCAGGAAACACCATATATTTT.

J is TRBJ2-5 and V is TRBV2; weak D call: TRBD1 (6 bases). Germline CDR1 SNHLY, CDR2 FYNNEI. With 6 bases removed from V and 4 bases from J, the gap between germline ends came to 9 bases. The CDR3 contains 12 residues. The CDR3 is CASRVGGETQYF. In nucleotides, the CDR3 is TGTGCCAGCAGGGTAGGGGGAGAGACCCAGTACTTC.

This chain uses TRBV5-1 with TRBJ2-2; 8 bases align to TRBD2. V gave up 2 bases and J gave up 5 bases; unmatched junction bases: 2. CDR3 length: 14 amino acids. Germline V CDR1 and CDR2: SGHRS, YFSETQ. The CDR3 DNA is TGCGCCAGCAGCTTTGCTAGCGGGACCGGGGAGCTGTTTTTT. Translation gives CASSFASGTGELFF.

The chain combines TRBV30 with TRBJ1-2, with TRBD1 as a possible D gene (6 bases). Germline V gene sequence: CDR1 GTSNPN, CDR2 SVGIG (reference sequence). Trimming removed 2 bases from V and 4 bases from J, with 8 bases in between. CDR3 length: 12 amino acids. CDR3 sequence reads: CAWSTGSYGYTF. CDR3 nucleotide sequence: TGTGCCTGGAGTACAGGGTCCTATGGCTACACCTTC.

The chain uses TRBV14 and TRBJ1-1; no definite D call. Germline V lookup: CDR1 SGHDN, CDR2 FVKESK. The CDR3 is made up of 13 amino acids. V lost 4 bases and J 1 base, leaving 7 bases between the germline ends. Here the CDR3 reads CASSLFWNTEAFF. The CDR3 nucleotides are TGTGCCAGCAGCCTCTTTTGGAACACTGAAGCTTTCTTT. The variable domain in full, completed from reference TRBV14 and TRBJ1-1, reads EAGVTQFPSHSVIEKGQTVTLRCDPISGHDNLYWYRRVMGKEIKFLLHFVKESKQDESGMPNNRFLAERTGGTYSTLKVQPAELEDSGVYFCASSLFWNTEAFFGQGTRLTVV.

The V gene is TRBV4-2, the J gene TRBJ2-3, with 7 bases aligning to TRBD2. Germline assignment: CDR1 LGHNA and CDR2 YNFKEQ. After removal of 6 bases from V and 3 bases from J, the junction contained 6 bases not matched to a gene. The CDR3 runs to 14 residues. The CDR3 region is CASSLWRETDTQYF. CDR3 sequence (DNA): TGTGCCAGCAGTCTGTGGCGGGAGACAGATACGCAGTATTTT.

This sequence joins TRBV6-6 and TRBJ2-2; 7 bases fit TRBD1. The CDR3 runs 16 residues. Germline CDR1 is MNHNY and CDR2 is SVGAGI (reference sequence). V was clipped by 6 bases and J by 2 bases; unmatched bases: 9. The CDR3 loop reads CASSPHRGSNTGELFF. DNA for the CDR3: TGTGCCAGCAGCCCCCACAGGGGTTCAAACACCGGGGAGCTGTTTTTT.

CDR3 loop: CASRLTSRDTQYF. The CDR3 region has the DNA TGTGCAAGTCGCTTAACTAGCCGAGATACGCAGTATTTT. The V and J genes are TRBV12-2 and TRBJ2-3; TRBD2, the table's D call, lacks a check against the DNA. TRBV12-2 is marked as a pseudogene. The CDR3 is 13 residues long.

V is TRBV10-3 and J is TRBJ2-1, with 11 nucleotides matching TRBD2. This CDR3 has 15 amino acids. Germline V gene data show CDR1 as ENHRY and CDR2 as SYGVKD. The J segment lost 7 bases and the V segment lost 4 bases, leaving 6 bases of the junction unmatched. This CDR3 is CAISGLAGNLNEQFF. As DNA, the CDR3 is TGTGCCATCAGTGGACTAGCGGGAAATTTGAATGAGCAGTTCTTC.

The chain joins TRBV5-6 to TRBJ2-7, with D uncertain. CDR3 length: 12 residues. The germline gives CDR1 SGHDT, CDR2 YYEEEE. Between the trimmed V and J ends, which lost 2 bases and 1 base, there was a span of 4 bases. Here the CDR3 DNA reads TGTGCCAGCAGCTTTACTTCCTACGAGCAGTACTTC. Translated, it gives CASSFTSYEQYF.

The count of this clone is one. The chain couples TRBV11-2 to TRBJ1-1, with D tentatively TRBD1 (6 bases). Germline V gene data show CDR1 as SGHAT and CDR2 as FQNNGV. The CDR3 runs to 15 residues. With 2 bases removed from V and 1 base from J, the gap between germline ends came to 11 bases. CDR3 in amino acids: CASSLWQGRNTEAFF. The CDR3 bases are TGTGCCAGCAGCTTATGGCAGGGGAGGAACACTGAAGCTTTCTTT.

The chain carries TRBV14 and TRBJ2-1, with a weak D call TRBD1 (5 bases). Trimming removed 3 bases from V and 4 bases from J, with 7 bases in between. Per germline, CDR1 SGHDN and CDR2 FVKESK. The CDR3 has 13 amino acids. CDR3 loop: CASSQGQYNEQFF. The CDR3 nucleotides are TGTGCCAGCAGCCAGGGGCAGTACAATGAGCAGTTCTTC. Full variable domain (outside the CDR3, taken from reference TRBV14 and TRBJ2-1): EAGVTQFPSHSVIEKGQTVTLRCDPISGHDNLYWYRRVMGKEIKFLLHFVKESKQDESGMPNNRFLAERTGGTYSTLKVQPAELEDSGVYFCASSQGQYNEQFFGPGTRLTVL.

The chain has TRBV6-5 and TRBJ2-7; D remains unclear. This CDR3 has 14 residues. The V gene's germline CDR1 is MNHEY and CDR2 SVGAGI. With 1 base removed from V and 0 bases from J, the gap between germline ends came to 7 bases. CDR3 sequence reads: CASSYYPGSYEQYF. DNA for the CDR3: TGTGCCAGCAGTTACTACCCAGGCTCCTACGAGCAGTACTTC.

The chain couples TRBV11-3 to TRBJ2-1; the match to TRBD2 covers 7 bases. The germline V gene encodes CDR1 SGHNT and CDR2 YENEEA. The CDR3 runs 14 residues. V trimming: 4 bases; J trimming: 5 bases; junction bases outside the gene matches: 5. DNA of the CDR3: TGTGCCAGCAGCTGGGCGGGAGTTCACAATGAGCAGTTCTTC. Its protein is CASSWAGVHNEQFF.

This rearrangement joins TRBV27 to TRBJ1-2, with 9 bases lining up with TRBD1. Per germline, CDR1 MNHEY and CDR2 SMNVEV (reference sequence). The CDR3 runs 14 residues. Trimming at V came to 6 bases and at J to 8 bases, leaving 10 bases not matched to a gene. The CDR3: CASSLTGTGQGYTF. The CDR3 bases are TGTGCCAGCAGCCTAACCGGGACAGGGCAAGGCTACACCTTC.

This chain links TRBV6-4 with TRBJ1-2; D not certain. V dropped 0 bases and J dropped 4 bases, with 6 bases sitting between them. Germline loops: CDR1 MRHNA, CDR2 SNTAGT. CDR3 length: 13 residues. CDR3 bases: TGTGCCAGCAGTGACTCGCGGAGCTATGGCTACACCTTC. Translation gives CASSDSRSYGYTF.

This clone was observed once. V usage is TRBV4-3 and J usage is TRBJ1-5; the D is unclear. CDR3 size: 17 residues. Germline V lookup: CDR1 LGHNA, CDR2 YSLEER. Trimming shortened V by 0 bases and J by 0 bases, and 12 bases separated the two germline ends. In DNA, the CDR3 is TGCGCCAGCAGCCAAGAAGCAACAGTAAATAGCAATCAGCCCCAGCATTTT. Translated: CASSQEATVNSNQPQHF.

V and J are TRBV19 and TRBJ1-5; 8 bases line up with TRBD1. Germline V lookup: CDR1 LNHDA, CDR2 SQIVND (reference sequence). Trimming removed 0 bases from V and 7 bases from J; junction bases left unmatched: 8. The CDR3 has 16 amino acids. CDR3 coding DNA: TGTGCCAGTAGTATAGATCATGACAGGGGTCTCCAGCCCCAGCATTTT. It specifies CASSIDHDRGLQPQHF.